This is a list of T cell receptor beta chains from one sample in a study of OX40 agonist ivuxolimab in advanced cancers. Some clones are missing from TCRdb's copy, which holds only in-frame ones; the method was immunoSEQ multiplex PCR. The data contain tens of thousands of clones, around 78% of them seen just once; the ten biggest clones take up roughly half. The sequencing here drew on CD4+ or CD8+ T cells sorted from blood, taken in a trial of the OX40 agonist ivuxolimab. These receptors all stem from an adult with an advanced solid tumor such as melanoma, head and neck, liver or kidney cancer. The CDR3 runs from the conserved cysteine through the conserved F or W. D genes are given only for firm matches. A row's size may be missing; if present it is once, few, many or a size class.

size	V	length	D	J	DNA	CDR3
.	TRBV29-1	14	.	TRBJ1-3	TGCAGCGTTTCCGTTTGGGGCCCCGGAAACACCATATATTTT	CSVSVWGPGNTIYF
.	TRBV9	15	.	TRBJ1-2	TGTGCCAGCAGCGTAGCCGACTCGGGGGGTCATGGCTACACCTTC	CASSVADSGGHGYTF
.	TRBV5-6	14	.	TRBJ2-5	TGTGCCAGCAGCTTGCGGTTAGGTTTGGAGACCCAGTACTTC	CASSLRLGLETQYF
.	TRBV11-3	13	.	TRBJ2-5	TGTGCCAGCAGTTTAGGGGGGCCAGAGACCCAGTACTTC	CASSLGGPETQYF
.	TRBV7-8	19	TRBD2	TRBJ2-7	TGTGCCAGCAGCTTAACGGTAGCGGGAGGTTCCCCGGGAGGCTACGAGCAGTACTTC	CASSLTVAGGSPGGYEQYF
.	TRBV4-1	14	.	TRBJ1-1	TGCGCCAGCAGCCTCGGTCATGGGGGCACTGAAGCTTTCTTT	CASSLGHGGTEAFF
.	TRBV7-9	12	.	TRBJ2-7	TGTGCCAGCAGCGGGGGCTCCTACGAGCAGTACTTC	CASSGGSYEQYF
.	TRBV27	14	TRBD2	TRBJ2-7	TGTGCCAGCAGTTTAGCGGGAGAAGCCCGCGAGCAGTACTTC	CASSLAGEAREQYF
.	TRBV14	16	.	TRBJ2-6	TGTGCCAGCAGCCTACCGCCAGGGACTGGGGCCAACGTCCTGACTTTC	CASSLPPGTGANVLTF
.	TRBV7-8	13	TRBD1	TRBJ1-2	TGTGCCAGTGCACAGGGGGCGAACTATGGCTACACCTTC	CASAQGANYGYTF
few	TRBV4-3	16	TRBD2	TRBJ2-1	TGCGCCAGCAGCCAGACCCTAGCGGGAGAAGGTAATGAGCAGTTCTTC	CASSQTLAGEGNEQFF
.	TRBV28	15	.	TRBJ2-3	TGTGCCAGCACCACGGGCCCCCGAGAAACAGATACGCAGTATTTT	CASTTGPRETDTQYF
.	TRBV27	16	.	TRBJ2-2	TGTGCCAGCAAGGAGGGCGGGATAGCTTACACCGGGGAGCTGTTTTTT	CASKEGGIAYTGELFF
.	TRBV11-3	16	TRBD1	TRBJ2-1	TGTGCCAGCAGCCGACAGGGGGCCAACTCCTACAATGAGCAGTTCTTC	CASSRQGANSYNEQFF
.	TRBV2	16	TRBD2	TRBJ2-4	TGTGCCAGCAGTTTACGGGACTACCCGACGTGGGACATTCAGTACTTC	CASSLRDYPTWDIQYF
.	TRBV5-4	13	.	TRBJ2-7	TGTGCCAGCAGCTTGGAGGCTGCTGCAGGGCAGTACTTC	CASSLEAAAGQYF
.	TRBV5-4	14	TRBD2	TRBJ2-1	TGTGCCAGCAGCTTGGGACTAGCGGGAGCTGAGCAGTTCTTC	CASSLGLAGAEQFF
.	TRBV19	14	.	TRBJ1-1	TGTGCCAGTAGTATCTACGATTTAAACACTGAAGCTTTCTTT	CASSIYDLNTEAFF
.	TRBV5-1	13	.	TRBJ2-1	TGCGCCAGCAGCCCAGTACTGTACAATGAGCAGTTCTTC	CASSPVLYNEQFF
once	TRBV7-9	13	.	TRBJ1-4	TGTGCCAGCAGATCAGGGACTAATGAAAAACTGTTTTTT	CASRSGTNEKLFF
.	TRBV4-3	15	.	TRBJ1-5	TGCGCCAGCAGCCAGTCAGTCGGCAGCAATCAGCCCCAGCATTTT	CASSQSVGSNQPQHF
.	TRBV7-3	15	.	TRBJ2-7	TGTGCCAGCAGCTTAGTGGGGGGCGCGTCGGACGAGCAGTACTTC	CASSLVGGASDEQYF
few	TRBV7-9	13	.	TRBJ2-2	TGTGCCAGCAGCTCGGACCAGCCCGGGGAGCTGTTTTTT	CASSSDQPGELFF
once	TRBV29-1	15	TRBD1	TRBJ2-1	TGCAGCGTTTCTCTTACAGGGGGCGCGTCCCATGAGCAGTTCTTC	CSVSLTGGASHEQFF
.	TRBV30	15	TRBD1	TRBJ1-5	TGTGCCTGGAGCGCCGGGACAGGGGGGAATCAGCCCCAGCATTTT	CAWSAGTGGNQPQHF
.	TRBV7-9	14	.	TRBJ1-2	TGTGCCAGCAGCCCCGGGACGGTTAACTATGGCTACACCTTC	CASSPGTVNYGYTF
few	TRBV4-3	16	TRBD2	TRBJ2-1	TGCGCCAGCAGCCAAGAGGGGCTAGCGGGCTACAATGAGCAGTTCTTC	CASSQEGLAGYNEQFF
.	TRBV18	16	TRBD2	TRBJ2-5	TGTGCCAGCTCAACGACTAGCGGGTCGTACCAAGAGACCCAGTACTTC	CASSTTSGSYQETQYF
.	TRBV6-6	12	.	TRBJ2-7	TGTGCCAGCAGCCCAGGGGTCTACGAGCAGTACTTC	CASSPGVYEQYF
.	TRBV7-8	11	.	TRBJ2-7	TGTGCCAGCAGCTTATACGGGACAAGCGACTTC	CASSLYGTSDF
.	TRBV19	16	TRBD2	TRBJ2-1	TGTGCCAGTAGTGTCCGGACTAGCGGGAGCTATGATGAGCAGTTCTTC	CASSVRTSGSYDEQFF
.	TRBV28	15	.	TRBJ2-7	TGTGCCAGCACCCCTTTGCAGGGGTCCTACTACGAGCAGTACTTC	CASTPLQGSYYEQYF
.	TRBV10-3	13	TRBD1	TRBJ2-7	TGTGCCATCAGTGACTGGACAGGGCTTGAGCAGTACTTC	CAISDWTGLEQYF
.	TRBV30	15	TRBD2	TRBJ2-3	TGTGCCTGGGGGATCGGGAGCGGGGGTGCAGATACGCAGTATTTT	CAWGIGSGGADTQYF
.	TRBV27	14	.	TRBJ2-7	TGTGCCAGCGGGGGGCCACTTGCTGACTACGAGCAGTACTTC	CASGGPLADYEQYF
.	TRBV5-5	16	TRBD1	TRBJ1-1	TGTGCCAGCAGACCAACAGGGGCCGGTATGAACACTGAAGCTTTCTTT	CASRPTGAGMNTEAFF
.	TRBV5-8	12	.	TRBJ2-2	TGTGCCAGCAGTTGGGGGACCGGGGAGCTGTTTTTT	CASSWGTGELFF
.	TRBV4-1	15	.	TRBJ2-1	TGCGCCAGCAGCCACGTCCCGGGGGCAACGAATGAGCAGTTCTTC	CASSHVPGATNEQFF
once	TRBV6-5	15	.	TRBJ1-1	TGTGCCAGCAGTACTCGCGGACTACTGAACACTGAAGCTTTCTTT	CASSTRGLLNTEAFF
.	TRBV9	14	.	TRBJ2-2	TGTGCCAGCAGCGTAGACGGGTACACCGGGGAGCTGTTTTTT	CASSVDGYTGELFF
.	TRBV5-1	16	.	TRBJ1-3	TGCGCCAGCAGCTTGGGGGACCGAGTCTCTGGAAACACCATATATTTT	CASSLGDRVSGNTIYF
.	TRBV4-1	13	TRBD1	TRBJ2-7	TGCGCCAGCAGCCGGGGACAGGGGTACGAGCAGTACTTC	CASSRGQGYEQYF
once	TRBV11-2	15	TRBD2	TRBJ2-1	TGTGCCAGCAGCTTAGAACTAGCGGGAGGTGGTGAGCAGTTCTTC	CASSLELAGGGEQFF
.	TRBV5-1	17	TRBD1	TRBJ1-5	TGCGCCAGCAGCTTGGGGCCGGGACAGGATAGCAATCAGCCCCAGCATTTT	CASSLGPGQDSNQPQHF
.	TRBV9	16	.	TRBJ1-2	TGTGCCAGCAGCGTAGCTAGGGACGCCCTTAACTATGGCTACACCTTC	CASSVARDALNYGYTF
.	TRBV9	13	.	TRBJ1-1	TGTGCCAGCAGCCCAACAGTGAACACTGAAGCTTTCTTT	CASSPTVNTEAFF
.	TRBV5-6	14	TRBD2	TRBJ2-1	TGTGCCAGCAGCTTTACTAGCGGGAGCTATGAGCAGTTCTTC	CASSFTSGSYEQFF
.	TRBV14	14	.	TRBJ2-2	TGTGCCAGCAGCCAGGGGCATTTCACCGGGGAGCTGTTTTTT	CASSQGHFTGELFF
.	TRBV7-9	14	.	TRBJ2-3	TGTGCCAGCAGCTCCCGGGACTCCCCAGATACGCAGTATTTT	CASSSRDSPDTQYF
.	TRBV27	14	.	TRBJ2-1	TGTGCCAGCAGTCCCGTCTGGACTCCCGGGGAGCAGTTCTTC	CASSPVWTPGEQFF
once	TRBV11-2	14	.	TRBJ2-1	TGTGCCAGCAGCTTAATCGGGGGGCCGTGGGAGCAGTTCTTC	CASSLIGGPWEQFF
.	TRBV27	14	.	TRBJ1-5	TGTGCCAGCAGTTGGGGAAGGGACAATCAGCCCCAGCATTTT	CASSWGRDNQPQHF
.	TRBV1	16	.	TRBJ1-5	TGCACCAGCAGCCCACGGCCTTTCTATAGCAATCAGCCCCAGCATTTT	CTSSPRPFYSNQPQHF
few	TRBV11-3	12	.	TRBJ2-3	TGTGCCAGCAGCTCATCCTCCGATACGCAGTATTTT	CASSSSSDTQYF
.	TRBV4-1	15	.	TRBJ1-2	TGCGCCAGCAGCCAAGATCACAGCTTAAACTATGGCTACACCTTC	CASSQDHSLNYGYTF
.	TRBV9	14	.	TRBJ2-7	TGTGCCAGCAGCGTAGATGGCCGAAACTACGAGCAGTACTTC	CASSVDGRNYEQYF